A single sample is the source of the 10 T cell receptor beta chains below, sequenced in a study of blood T cell repertoires in COVID-19. This table comes from immunoSEQ multiplex PCR, and its TCRdb copy is limited to in-frame clones, with some not included. The data show roughly 76,000 clones, roughly 84% seen once. Sequencing used peripheral blood. These receptors were collected from a woman older than 75 with active or convalescent COVID-19.

CDR3 region: CASSLRSGETQYF. The CDR3 nucleotides read TGTGCCAGCAGCCTGAGATCAGGGGAGACCCAGTACTTC. This chain links TRBV3-1 (or the pseudogene TRBV3-2) with TRBJ2-5; D is perhaps TRBD1 (5 bases). From germline, CDR1 is LGHDT and CDR2 YNNKEL (reference sequence). The V end was cut by 4 bases, the J end by 5 bases, with 11 bases between. The CDR3 sequence is 13 residues long.

V is TRBV19 and J is TRBJ2-7; D may be TRBD1 (6 bases). The V and J ends lost 0 bases and 12 bases respectively, with 15 bases between them. Germline V gene lookup returns CDR1 LNHDA and CDR2 SQIVND (reference sequence). The CDR3 contains 13 residues. The CDR3 DNA reads as TGTGCCAGTAGTATAGACAGGGGACGAGCGATGTACTTC. Protein sequence: CASSIDRGRAMYF.

The V and J genes are TRBV9 and TRBJ2-1; 7 nucleotides match TRBD2. CDR1 is SGDLS and CDR2 is YYNGEE in the germline V gene. J lost 7 bases, V lost 4 bases, and 11 bases had no gene match. The CDR3 runs to 15 residues. DNA for the CDR3: TGTGCCAGCAGCCCCGCAGGTAGCGGGCCTAATGAGCAGTTCTTC. Translation gives CASSPAGSGPNEQFF.

The rearrangement uses TRBV13 and TRBJ2-7; tentatively, D is TRBD1 (6 bases). Germline V lookup: CDR1 PRHDT, CDR2 FYEKMQ (reference sequence). Trimming took 5 bases from V and 3 from J, leaving 8 bases between them. This CDR3 is 12 amino acids long. The CDR3: CASSMDSYEQYF. The DNA of the CDR3 is TGTGCCAGCAGCATGGACAGCTACGAGCAGTACTTC.

V and J are TRBV27 and TRBJ1-2; a possible D gene is TRBD1 (6 bases). Trimming pared 10 bases from V and 6 bases from J, leaving 24 bases between. Per germline, CDR1 MNHEY and CDR2 SMNVEV (reference sequence). The CDR3 has 15 amino acids. The CDR3: CATLGGSQGGDGYTF. The CDR3 DNA follows: TGTGCCACCCTTGGAGGATCACAGGGTGGGGATGGCTACACCTTC.

V usage is TRBV28 and J usage is TRBJ1-1; the D gene is possibly TRBD1 (5 bases). From germline, CDR1 is MDHEN and CDR2 SYDVKM. Trimming shortened V by 7 bases and J by 6 bases, and 15 bases separated the two germline ends. The length of the CDR3 is 13 residues. CDR3 sequence reads: CASTGQGLSEAFF. In DNA form, the CDR3 reads TGTGCCAGCACCGGGCAGGGTTTGTCTGAAGCTTTCTTT.

The DNA of the CDR3 is TGTGCCAGCAGCCGGACAGTGTTCTCTGGAAACACCATATATTTT. Its translation: CASSRTVFSGNTIYF. V is TRBV9 and J is TRBJ1-3; D may be TRBD1 (6 bases). The V end was cut by 4 bases, the J end by 0 bases, with 11 bases between. The germline gives CDR1 SGDLS, CDR2 YYNGEE. This CDR3 comprises 15 residues.

This rearrangement joins TRBV27 to TRBJ2-5, with 8 positions matching TRBD1. The germline V gene has CDR1 MNHEY and CDR2 SMNVEV (reference sequence). After removal of 5 bases from V and 5 bases from J, the junction contained 16 bases not matched to a gene. This CDR3 is 17 amino acids long. The CDR3 DNA is TGTGCCAGCAGTCCCGGACAGGGCATGCTTGGATGGGAGACCCAGTACTTC. Translated, it gives CASSPGQGMLGWETQYF.

The rearrangement joins TRBV2 to TRBJ2-3, with 11 bases identical to TRBD2. The CDR3 length is 15 residues. The V segment lost 6 bases and the J segment 6 bases; nucleotides outside the gene matches: 8. Germline-derived CDR1 and CDR2 are SNHLY and FYNNEI. This chain's CDR3 is CASRVAGGNWDTQYF. CDR3 coding DNA: TGTGCCAGCAGGGTAGCGGGGGGGAATTGGGATACGCAGTATTTT.

The chain employs TRBV7-2 and TRBJ2-3; D is uncertain. This CDR3 has 14 amino acids. V was cut by 9 bases and J by 2 bases, with 15 bases left in between. CDR1 is SGHTA and CDR2 is FQGNSA in the germline V gene. The CDR3 nucleotides read TGTGCCAGTACAGAACAAATGTCCACAGATACGCAGTATTTT. It yields the protein CASTEQMSTDTQYF. Full variable domain (rest looked up from reference TRBV7-2 and TRBJ2-3): GAGVSQSPSNKVTEKGKDVELRCDPISGHTALYWYRQSLGQGLEFLIYFQGNSAPDKSGLPSDRFSAERTGGSVSTLTIQRTQQEDSAVYLCASTEQMSTDTQYFGPGTRLTVL.